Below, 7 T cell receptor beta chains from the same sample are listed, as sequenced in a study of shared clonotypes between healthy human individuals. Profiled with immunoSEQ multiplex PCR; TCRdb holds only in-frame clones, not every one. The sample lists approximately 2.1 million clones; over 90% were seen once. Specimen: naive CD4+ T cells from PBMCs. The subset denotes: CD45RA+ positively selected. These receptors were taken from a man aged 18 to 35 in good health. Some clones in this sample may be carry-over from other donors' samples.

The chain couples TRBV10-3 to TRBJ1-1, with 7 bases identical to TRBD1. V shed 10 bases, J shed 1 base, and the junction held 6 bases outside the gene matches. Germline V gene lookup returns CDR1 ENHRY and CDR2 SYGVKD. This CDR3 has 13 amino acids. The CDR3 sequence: CASSSGGNTEAFF. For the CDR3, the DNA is TGTGCCAGCTCTTCAGGGGGGAACACTGAAGCTTTCTTT.

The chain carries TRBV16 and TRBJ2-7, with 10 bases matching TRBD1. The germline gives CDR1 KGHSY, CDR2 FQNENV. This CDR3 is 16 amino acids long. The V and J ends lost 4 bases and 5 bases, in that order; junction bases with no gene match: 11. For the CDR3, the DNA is TGTGCCAGCAGCCCTAAATGGGGACAGGGGATTGACGAGCAGTACTTC. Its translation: CASSPKWGQGIDEQYF.

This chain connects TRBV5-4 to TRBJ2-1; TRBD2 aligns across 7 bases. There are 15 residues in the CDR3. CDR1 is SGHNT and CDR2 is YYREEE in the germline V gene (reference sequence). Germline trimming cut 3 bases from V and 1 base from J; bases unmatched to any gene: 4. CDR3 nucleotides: TGTGCCAGCAGCTCCGCTAGCGGTTCCTACAATGAGCAGTTCTTC. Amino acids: CASSSASGSYNEQFF.

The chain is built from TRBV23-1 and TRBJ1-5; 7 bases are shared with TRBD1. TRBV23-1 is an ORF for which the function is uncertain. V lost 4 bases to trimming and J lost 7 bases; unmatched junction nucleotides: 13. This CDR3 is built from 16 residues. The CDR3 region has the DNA TGCGCCAGCAGTCCCGGCGCCGACAGGGTCGGCCAGCCCCAGCATTTT. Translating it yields CASSPGADRVGQPQHF.

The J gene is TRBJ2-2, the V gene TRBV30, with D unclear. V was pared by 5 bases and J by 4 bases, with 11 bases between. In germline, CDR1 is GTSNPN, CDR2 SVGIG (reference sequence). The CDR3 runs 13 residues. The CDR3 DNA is TGTGCCTGGGTTGGATGGGGCACCGGGGAGCTGTTTTTT. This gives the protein CAWVGWGTGELFF.

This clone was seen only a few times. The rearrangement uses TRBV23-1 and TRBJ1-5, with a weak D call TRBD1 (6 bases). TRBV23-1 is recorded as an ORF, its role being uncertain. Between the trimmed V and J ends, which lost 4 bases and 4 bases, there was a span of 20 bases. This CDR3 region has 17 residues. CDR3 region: CASSRGTGCRPNQPQHF. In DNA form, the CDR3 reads TGCGCCAGCAGTCGAGGAACAGGGTGTAGGCCTAATCAGCCCCAGCATTTT.

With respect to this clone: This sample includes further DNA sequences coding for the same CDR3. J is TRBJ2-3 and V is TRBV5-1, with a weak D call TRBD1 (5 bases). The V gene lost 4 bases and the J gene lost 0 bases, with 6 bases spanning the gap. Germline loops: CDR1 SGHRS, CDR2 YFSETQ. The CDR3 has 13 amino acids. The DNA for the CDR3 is TGCGCCAGCAGCCAGGGAAGCACAGATACGCAGTATTTT. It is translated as CASSQGSTDTQYF.